The clone carrying this T cell receptor (beta chain) was found once. The data stem from a study of blood T cell repertoires in COVID-19. The wider study: COVID-19 samples from acute and convalescent phases originated in the United States, Italy and Spain. The cDNA or gDNA used as material had been derived from T cells, B-cell-depleted T cells, or PBMCs.

As originally analysed: From reference gene primer amplification, estimates of nucleated cell counts were derived. TCRdb's copy holds only in-frame clones and misses some; the assay was immunoSEQ multiplex PCR. V and J calls and clone size come straight from that table; D and trimming were deduced from the DNA. In the table there are roughly 100,000 clones, 84% of which are singletons. This CDR3 is built from 12 residues. V was pared by 6 bases and J by 8 bases, with 5 bases of the junction left unmatched. Sequences were obtained from peripheral blood. The rearrangement links TRBV12-3 or TRBV12-4 to TRBJ1-2; 8 nucleotides align to TRBD1. The receptor was isolated from a man in his forties with active or convalescent COVID-19. This CDR3 reads CASSDRGRGYTF. CDR3 DNA sequence: TGTGCCAGCAGCGACAGGGGCCGGGGCTACACCTTC.